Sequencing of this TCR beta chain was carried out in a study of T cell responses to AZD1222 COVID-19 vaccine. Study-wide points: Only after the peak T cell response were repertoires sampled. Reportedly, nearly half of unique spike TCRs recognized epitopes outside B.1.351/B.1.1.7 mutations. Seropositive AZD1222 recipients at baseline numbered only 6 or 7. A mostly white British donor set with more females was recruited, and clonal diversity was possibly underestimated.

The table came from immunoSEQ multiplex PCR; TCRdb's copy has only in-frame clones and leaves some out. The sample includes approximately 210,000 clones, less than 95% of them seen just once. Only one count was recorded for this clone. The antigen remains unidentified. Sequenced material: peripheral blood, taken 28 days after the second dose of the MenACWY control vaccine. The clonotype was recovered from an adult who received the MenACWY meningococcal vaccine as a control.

DNA of the CDR3: TGTGCCAGCAGTACGACCGGGACAACTTTCTACGAGCAGTACTTC. Amino acid sequence: CASSTTGTTFYEQYF. The chain recombines TRBV6-6 with TRBJ2-7; a weak D match, TRBD1 (6 bases). This CDR3 has 15 residues. Germline CDR1 reads MNHNY; CDR2 reads SVGAGI (reference sequence). Between the trimmed V and J ends, which lost 5 bases and 3 bases, there was a span of 17 bases.